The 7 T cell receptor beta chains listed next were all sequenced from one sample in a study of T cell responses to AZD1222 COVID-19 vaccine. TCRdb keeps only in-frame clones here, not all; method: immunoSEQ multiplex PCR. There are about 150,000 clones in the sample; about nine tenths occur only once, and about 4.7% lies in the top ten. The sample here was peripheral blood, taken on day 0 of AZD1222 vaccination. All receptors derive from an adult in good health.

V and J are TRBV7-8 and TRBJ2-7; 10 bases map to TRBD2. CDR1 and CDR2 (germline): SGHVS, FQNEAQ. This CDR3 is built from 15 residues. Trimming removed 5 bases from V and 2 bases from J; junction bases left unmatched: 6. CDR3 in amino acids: CASSRLAGAPYEQYF. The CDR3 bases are TGTGCCAGCAGCCGGCTAGCGGGAGCTCCCTACGAGCAGTACTTC. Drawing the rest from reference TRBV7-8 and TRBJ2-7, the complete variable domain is GAGVSQSPRYKVAKRGQDVALRCDPISGHVSLFWYQQALGQGPEFLTYFQNEAQLDKSGLPSDRFFAERPEGSVSTLKIQRTQQEDSAVYLCASSRLAGAPYEQYFGPGTRLTVT.

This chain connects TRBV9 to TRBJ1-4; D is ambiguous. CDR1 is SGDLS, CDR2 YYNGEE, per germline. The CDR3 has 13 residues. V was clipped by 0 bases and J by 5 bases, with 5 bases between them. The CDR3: CASSVGQNEKLFF. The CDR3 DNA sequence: TGTGCCAGCAGCGTAGGGCAGAATGAAAAACTGTTTTTT.

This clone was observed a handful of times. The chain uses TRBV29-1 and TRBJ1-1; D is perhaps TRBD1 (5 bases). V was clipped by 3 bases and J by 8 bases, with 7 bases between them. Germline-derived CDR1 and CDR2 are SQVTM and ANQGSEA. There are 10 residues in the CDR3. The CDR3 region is CSVEGPEAFF. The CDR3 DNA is TGCAGCGTTGAGGGGCCCGAAGCTTTCTTT.

The CDR3 sequence: CASRLVENSPLHF. The CDR3 DNA follows: TGTGCCAGCAGACTCGTAGAGAATTCACCCCTCCACTTT. The chain carries TRBV28 and TRBJ1-6, with unresolved D. This CDR3 contains 13 residues. Trimming took off 6 bases at V and 7 bases at J, with 10 bases between the two ends. Germline CDR1 and CDR2: MDHEN and SYDVKM.

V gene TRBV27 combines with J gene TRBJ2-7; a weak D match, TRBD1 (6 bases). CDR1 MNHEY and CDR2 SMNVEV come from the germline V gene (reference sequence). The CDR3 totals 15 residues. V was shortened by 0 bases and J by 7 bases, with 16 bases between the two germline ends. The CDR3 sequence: CASSLSGGSGGEQYF. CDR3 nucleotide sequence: TGTGCCAGCAGTTTATCTGGGGGCTCCGGAGGAGAGCAGTACTTC.

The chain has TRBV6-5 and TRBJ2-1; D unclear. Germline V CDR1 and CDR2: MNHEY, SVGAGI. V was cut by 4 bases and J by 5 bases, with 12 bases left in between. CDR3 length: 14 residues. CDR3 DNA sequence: TGTGCCAGCAGTTCCCGAGGAGACAACAATGAGCAGTTCTTC. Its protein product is CASSSRGDNNEQFF.

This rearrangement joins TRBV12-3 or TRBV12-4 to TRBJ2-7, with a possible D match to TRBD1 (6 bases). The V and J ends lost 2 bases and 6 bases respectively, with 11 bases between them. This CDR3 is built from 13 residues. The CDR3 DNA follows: TGTGCCAGCAGTTTAAAGGGGGAAAGCGAGCAGTACTTC. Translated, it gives CASSLKGESEQYF.